Sequencing of this TCR beta chain was carried out in a study of blood T cell repertoires in COVID-19 (dated by TCRdb to the early 2020s). The study in broad terms: Samples from collaborators originated in the United States, Italy and Spain and spanned both the acute and convalescent phases of COVID-19. The sample metadata nearly always contained a de-identified subject ID, COVID-19 status, age in years and sex. HLA class I and class II types, where available, came from metadata supplied by the sample provider rather than from assay-based typing. Subjects who had been exposed to COVID-19, were actively infected with it, or had recovered from it provided the deeply sampled blood TCRbeta repertoires that made up the dataset. The repertoires were released in a freely available public database meant as a resource for research on the immune response to SARS-CoV-2. Samples were obtained from the ongoing ImmuneRACE study (first 160 participants) and from 1,200 or so subjects provided by 6 global collaborators. The prospective study material was composed of cDNA or gDNA derived from T cells, B-cell-depleted T cells, or PBMCs. General study outcomes and caveats: The quantity of clinical and demographic metadata differed by source and by participant and was supplied without curation.

TCRbeta CDR3 regions were amplified from genomic DNA by means of the immunoSEQ Assay, a bias-controlled multiplex PCR. The published analysis was carried out like this. The number of nucleated cells in each sample was estimated by amplification of reference gene primers within the assay. Sequence reads were collapsed and filtered to measure the absolute abundance of every unique TCRbeta CDR3 rearrangement. Productive Simpson clonality was computed per sample as the square root of Simpson's diversity index over productive rearrangements. TCRdb took over this immuneACCESS table, retaining in-frame rearrangements with V and J assigned. Such tables are incomplete; in checked studies, under half of the missing clones stem from an unresolved V gene, and the remainder is unexplained. D and trimming come from the DNA, and the V and J calls and clone size come from that table. The sample data list some 140,000 clones, and about 87% of these were observed just once. The ten most abundant clones make up about 2.5% of the sample.

A remark on this clone: Which antigen it targets is not known. One base away there is no much larger clone; base qualities are not given.

Whole blood was collected in K2EDTA tubes by collaborating institutions according to the institutions' own protocols. For TCRbeta analysis, collaborators shipped samples as frozen whole blood, isolated PBMCs, or DNA extracted from either of those sample types. Trimming removed 0 bases from V and 8 bases from J, leaving 11 bases between the germline ends. The germline V gene encodes CDR1 MNHNY and CDR2 SVGAGI (reference sequence). The CDR3 runs 14 residues from the cysteine to the phenylalanine. Only CDR3 DNA remains: 42 bases, in frame from the first base. The receptor comes from a man aged 50-59 years with active COVID-19. Sequencing input: peripheral blood. The rearrangement joined TRBV6-6 to TRBJ2-1, with a tentative D gene TRBD2 over 5 matching bases. The DNA sequence is as follows: TGTGCCAGCAGTTACTCCCCATCGGACTATGAGCAGTTCTTC. The translation is CASSYSPSDYEQFF.